The present T cell receptor (beta chain) was sequenced within a study of T cell responses to AZD1222 COVID-19 vaccine. Sequencing used immunoSEQ multiplex PCR; TCRdb keeps in-frame clones, though not all of them. The sample table includes 150,000 or so clones. Material: peripheral blood. The receptor was derived from an adult in good health.

CDR3 protein: CASSSRGIAYNEQFF. Written as DNA, the CDR3 is TGTGCCAGCAGCTCCCGGGGGATAGCCTACAATGAGCAGTTCTTC. The gene calls are TRBV11-2 and TRBJ2-1; D possibly corresponds to TRBD2 (6 bases). This CDR3 contains 15 residues. V shed 4 bases and J shed 2 bases, with 12 bases lying between them. Germline V gene lookup returns CDR1 SGHAT and CDR2 FQNNGV.